This is a list of T cell receptor beta chains from one sample in a study of naive and memory T cell subsets. TCRdb reprocessed the UMI-ligation and nested PCR reads with MiXCR, giving one entry per CDR3 protein. The table records over 110,000 distinct CDR3 sequences, 15% to 25% of them present only once. Sequencing used naive CD8+ T cells from blood. The receptors come from a human donor in good health. The CDR3 runs from the conserved cysteine through the conserved F or W. D genes are given only for firm matches. Rows give clone size only sometimes, using once, few, many, or a class for an expanded clone.

j_call clone_size d_call v_call cdr3_nt cdr3_aa
TRBJ2-1 - - TRBV14 TGTGCCAGCAGCCAAGGGTTCTACAATGAGCAGTTCTTC CASSQGFYNEQFF
TRBJ2-1 - - TRBV6-6 TGTGCCAGCAAAGACAGGACGTCCTACAATGAGCAGTTCTTC CASKDRTSYNEQFF
TRBJ2-7 - - TRBV30 TGTGCCCACTCCCGAGGGTATTCCTACGAGCAGTACTTC CAHSRGYSYEQYF
TRBJ1-5 few - TRBV28 TGTGCCAGCAGTTTACAGGGAGGCAATCAGCCCCAGCATTTT CASSLQGGNQPQHF
TRBJ2-3 - - TRBV11-2 TGTGCCAGCAGCTTGCGAAAGGTTGTCTCAGATACGCAGTATTTT CASSLRKVVSDTQYF
TRBJ2-7 - TRBD2 TRBV29-1 TGCAGCGTTGAAGACCCTAGCGGGAGCGGTGAGCAGTACTTC CSVEDPSGSGEQYF
TRBJ2-7 - TRBD1 TRBV4-1 TGCGCCAGCAGCCAAGGAGGGACAGCAACCTACGAGCAGTACTTC CASSQGGTATYEQYF
TRBJ2-7 - - TRBV4-3 TGCGCCAGCAGCCAAGCCGTGGCGGGTGGAACCGAGCAGTACTTC CASSQAVAGGTEQYF
TRBJ1-1 - - TRBV19 TGTGCCAGTAGTATAGGCAGGGGCGGTGAAGCTTTCTTT CASSIGRGGEAFF
TRBJ2-1 - - TRBV6-6 TGTGCCAGCAGTTACGCGATAGATGAGCAGTTCTTC CASSYAIDEQFF
TRBJ2-1 - - TRBV7-9 TGTGCCGGGGATCGGGGCAGTGAGCAGTTCTTC CAGDRGSEQFF
TRBJ2-5 few TRBD2 TRBV4-3 TGCGCCAGCAGCCATGAGAGCCGGACTAGCGGAGAGACCCAGTACTTC CASSHESRTSGETQYF
TRBJ2-7 few TRBD2 TRBV6-2/TRBV6-3 TGTGCCAGCAGTCGGACTAGCGGGATCTACGAGCAGTACTTC CASSRTSGIYEQYF
TRBJ2-5 few - TRBV4-1 TGCGCCAGCAGCCAACTTCACGCTCCAAACCAAGAGACCCAGTACTTC CASSQLHAPNQETQYF
TRBJ1-3 - TRBD1 TRBV12-3/TRBV12-4 TGTGCCAGCAGTCTGACAGGGGGTAGAGACACCATATATTTT CASSLTGGRDTIYF
TRBJ2-3 many - TRBV11-2 TGTGCCAGCAGCTTGATAGCTGCTAGCACAGATACGCAGTATTTT CASSLIAASTDTQYF
TRBJ2-5 - TRBD1 TRBV28 TGTGCCAGCAGTTTAGAGGACAGGGAAGAGACCCAGTACTTC CASSLEDREETQYF
TRBJ2-5 - TRBD1 TRBV28 TGTGCCAGCAGTTTCCCTCGGACAGGGGGAGGAAGTCTGGCCCAGTACTTC CASSFPRTGGGSLAQYF
TRBJ2-5 - - TRBV6-1 TGTGCCAGCATTGGGAGCGTCGAGACCCAGTACTTC CASIGSVETQYF
TRBJ2-3 - TRBD2 TRBV10-3 TGTGCCATCAGTGAGTCGGGACTAGCTGCTAGCACAGATACGCAGTATTTT CAISESGLAASTDTQYF
TRBJ2-5 - - TRBV24-1 TGTGCCACCAGTGGAGACAGTCAAGAGACCCAGTACTTC CATSGDSQETQYF
TRBJ1-2 - - TRBV4-1 TGCGCCAGCAGCCAAGATAGGAAAGGCTACACCTTC CASSQDRKGYTF
TRBJ2-5 - - TRBV7-9 TGTGCCAGCAGCTCCCGGGGTAGCGGAGCGATAGAGACCCAGTACTTC CASSSRGSGAIETQYF
TRBJ2-2 - TRBD2 TRBV6-5 TGTGCCAGCAGTTACTCCGCTAGCGGGAGTTTCACCGGGGAGCTGTTTTTT CASSYSASGSFTGELFF
TRBJ1-6 few TRBD1 TRBV19 TGTGCCAGTAGTCCCGGGACAGGGATTTCACCCCTCCACTTT CASSPGTGISPLHF
TRBJ2-1 - - TRBV25-1 TGTGCCAGCAGTGAAATAGGCGGCTCCTCTCCTAACAATGAGCAGTTCTTC CASSEIGGSSPNNEQFF
TRBJ2-7 many - TRBV29-1 TGCAGCGTCGGACTGGACGGAGGATCGTTGTTC CSVGLDGGSLF
TRBJ2-1 - TRBD1 TRBV5-4 TGTGCCAGCAGCTTGGGGGGACAGGGGTTGTTCTTC CASSLGGQGLFF
TRBJ2-7 many - TRBV12-3/TRBV12-4 TGTGCCAGCAGTCTCCTAGGGCACCAACCCTACGAGCAGTACTTC CASSLLGHQPYEQYF
TRBJ2-6 - - TRBV11-2 TGTGCCGGATCAGAAAGTGGGGCCAACGTCCTGACTTTC CAGSESGANVLTF
TRBJ2-2 few TRBD1 TRBV28 TGTGCCAGCAGTTTGCAGGGGGCATATACCGGGGAGCTGTTTTTT CASSLQGAYTGELFF
TRBJ2-7 - TRBD2 TRBV29-1 TGCAGCGTTGATGGGGCTACCTGGCGGGAGAAAGACGAGCAGTACTTC CSVDGATWREKDEQYF
TRBJ2-7 - TRBD2 TRBV10-3 TGTGCCATCAGTGATAGCGGGCCCTCCTACGAGCAGTACTTC CAISDSGPSYEQYF
TRBJ2-1 few - TRBV2 TGTGCCAGCAGTCCACCGACCGGGAGCGCGAATGAGCAGTTCTTC CASSPPTGSANEQFF
TRBJ2-7 - TRBD2 TRBV10-3 TGTGCCATCAGGAAGCGGGAGGGCCTTGACGAGCAGTACTTC CAIRKREGLDEQYF
TRBJ2-1 - - TRBV6-5 TGTGCCAGCAGTTACTCGAGCAGGGCTAGCTACAATGAGCAGTTCTTC CASSYSSRASYNEQFF
TRBJ2-7 - TRBD2 TRBV7-2 TGTGCCAGCAGCTTAGTGGGACTAGGCTCCTACGAGCAGTACTTC CASSLVGLGSYEQYF
TRBJ2-7 - - TRBV30 TGTGCCTGGAGTGTACTGGGCAGAAACTACGAGCAGTACTTC CAWSVLGRNYEQYF
TRBJ1-1 - - TRBV3-1 TGTGCCAGCAGCCAAGGGTTCAAGGGGTCGAACACTGAAGCTTTCTTT CASSQGFKGSNTEAFF
TRBJ2-1 few - TRBV29-1 TGCAGCGCCCCGTCGGGGCGAGAGCAGTTCTTC CSAPSGREQFF
TRBJ2-2 once - TRBV13 TGTGCCAGCAGACCGGGGGATGTTGGCACCGGGGAGCTGTTTTTT CASRPGDVGTGELFF
TRBJ2-7 many - TRBV5-8 TGTGCCAGCAACCGGGGCAGCGACTCCTACGAGCAGTACTTC CASNRGSDSYEQYF
TRBJ2-4 once - TRBV29-1 TGCAGCGTTGAAGACGCAGGGGATAACATTCAGTACTTC CSVEDAGDNIQYF
TRBJ1-1 few - TRBV28 TGTGCCAGCAGTTTGGACACAAAAGGTGGATACACTGAAGCTTTCTTT CASSLDTKGGYTEAFF
TRBJ2-1 - - TRBV27 TGTGCCAGCAGTTTATTCTCCGAGCAGTTCTTC CASSLFSEQFF